The clone carrying this T cell receptor (beta chain) was counted at least ten times. These data originate in a study of Graves' ophthalmopathy and Graves' hyperthyroidism. Diagnosis was based on clinical symptoms, serum thyroxine, TRAb, thyroid ultrasound and orbital computed tomography. RNA transcripts provided the template for amplifying TCR beta CDR3 regions. HTBI primers were employed in first-round RT-PCR, then a second-round multiplex PCR followed. TCRdb re-derived calls from the multiplex PCR reads in MiXCR, one entry per CDR3 protein. The sample yields 600,000 to 650,000 distinct CDR3 sequences, about 20% seen once. CDR1 and CDR2 (germline): SQVTM, ANQGSEA. The ends were cut back, 4 bases at V and 1 base at J, with 8 bases in the middle. This CDR3 is built from 12 residues.

Sequencing used peripheral blood. The gene calls are TRBV29-1 and TRBJ2-7; the D is unclear. The TCR sequence derives from a woman aged 18 to 35 with stable Graves' hyperthyroidism. Some clones in this sample may be carry-over from other donors' samples. The CDR3 nucleotides read TGCAGCGTTGCTGGGCCATCCTACGAGCAGTACTTC. Translated, it gives CSVAGPSYEQYF.